This T cell receptor beta chain was retrieved from a study of shared clonotypes between healthy human individuals. Note on this clone: What it binds is unknown.

Authors' methods: There were no quality scores in the junction-only immunoSEQ sequences, so filtering differed. Using immunoSEQ multiplex PCR, the repertoire was profiled, and TCRdb retains in-frame clones only, with some absent. V, J and clone size derive from that table, while D and trimming were established from the DNA sequence. The sample comprises some 2 million clones, about 95% of which are singletons, and around 1.1% rests with the top ten. V dropped 3 bases and J dropped 2 bases, with 8 bases sitting between them. The CDR3 loop spans 14 amino acids. Germline CDR1 is SEHNR and CDR2 is FQNEAQ (reference sequence). General observations from the study: Generation probability values for non-shared clonotypes were lower than those for clonotypes shared by all four donors.

Naive CD8 cells comprised CD45RO-negative, CCR7-positively selected cells, excluding terminally differentiated effector memory CD45RA+ cells. The study drew its donors from healthy HIV-negative adults without recent acute infections or vaccinations. The receptor's source is a young man in good health. Sequencing input: naive CD8+ T cells sorted from blood. The rearrangement links TRBV7-9 to TRBJ1-3; tentative D call: TRBD1 (5 bases). The DNA of the CDR3 is TGTGCCAGCAGCTTGAGCAGGGCTGGAAACACCATATATTTT. Encoded protein: CASSLSRAGNTIYF.